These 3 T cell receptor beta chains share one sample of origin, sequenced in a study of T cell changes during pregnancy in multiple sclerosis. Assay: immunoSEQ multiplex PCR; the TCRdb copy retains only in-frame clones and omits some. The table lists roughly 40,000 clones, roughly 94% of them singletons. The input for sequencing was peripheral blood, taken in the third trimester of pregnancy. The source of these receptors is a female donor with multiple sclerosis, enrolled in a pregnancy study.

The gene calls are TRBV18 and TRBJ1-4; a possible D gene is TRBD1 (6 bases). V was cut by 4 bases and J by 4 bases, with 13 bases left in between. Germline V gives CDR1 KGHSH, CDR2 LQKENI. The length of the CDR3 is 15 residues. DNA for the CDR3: TGTGCCAGCTCACGGGGCACAGGGAATAATGAAAAACTGTTTTTT. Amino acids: CASSRGTGNNEKLFF.

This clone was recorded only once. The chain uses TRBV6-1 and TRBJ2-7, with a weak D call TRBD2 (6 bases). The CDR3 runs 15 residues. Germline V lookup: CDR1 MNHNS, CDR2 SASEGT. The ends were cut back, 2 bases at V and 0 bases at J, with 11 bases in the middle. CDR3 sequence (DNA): TGTGCCAGCAGTGAACTAATCGGGAGCTCCTACGAGCAGTACTTC. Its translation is CASSELIGSSYEQYF.

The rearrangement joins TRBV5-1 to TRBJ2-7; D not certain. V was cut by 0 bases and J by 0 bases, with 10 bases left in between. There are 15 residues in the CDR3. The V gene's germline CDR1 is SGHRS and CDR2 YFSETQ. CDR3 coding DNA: TGCGCCAGCAGCTTGGACAGCACGAGCTCCTACGAGCAGTACTTC. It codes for CASSLDSTSSYEQYF.